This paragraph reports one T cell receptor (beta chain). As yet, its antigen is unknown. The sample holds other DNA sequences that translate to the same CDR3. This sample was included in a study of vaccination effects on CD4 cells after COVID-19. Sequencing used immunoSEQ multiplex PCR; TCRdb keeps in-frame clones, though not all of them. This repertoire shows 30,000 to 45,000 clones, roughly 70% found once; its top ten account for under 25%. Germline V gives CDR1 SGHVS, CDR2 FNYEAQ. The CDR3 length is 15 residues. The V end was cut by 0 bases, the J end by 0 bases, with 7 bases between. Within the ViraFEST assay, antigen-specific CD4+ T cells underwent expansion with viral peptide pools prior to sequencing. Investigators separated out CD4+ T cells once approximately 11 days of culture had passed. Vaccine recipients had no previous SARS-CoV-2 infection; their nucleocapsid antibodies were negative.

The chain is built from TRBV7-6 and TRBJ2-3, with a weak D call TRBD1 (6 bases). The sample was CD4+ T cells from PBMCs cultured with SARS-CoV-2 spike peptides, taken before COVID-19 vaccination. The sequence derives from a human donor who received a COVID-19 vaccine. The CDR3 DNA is TGTGCCAGCAGCTTAGCGGGGGCAAGCACAGATACGCAGTATTTT. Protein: CASSLAGASTDTQYF. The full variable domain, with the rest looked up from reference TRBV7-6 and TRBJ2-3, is GAGVSQSPRYKVTKRGQDVALRCDPISGHVSLYWYRQALGQGPEFLTYFNYEAQQDKSGLPNDRFSAERPEGSISTLTIQRTEQRDSAMYRCASSLAGASTDTQYFGPGTRLTVL.